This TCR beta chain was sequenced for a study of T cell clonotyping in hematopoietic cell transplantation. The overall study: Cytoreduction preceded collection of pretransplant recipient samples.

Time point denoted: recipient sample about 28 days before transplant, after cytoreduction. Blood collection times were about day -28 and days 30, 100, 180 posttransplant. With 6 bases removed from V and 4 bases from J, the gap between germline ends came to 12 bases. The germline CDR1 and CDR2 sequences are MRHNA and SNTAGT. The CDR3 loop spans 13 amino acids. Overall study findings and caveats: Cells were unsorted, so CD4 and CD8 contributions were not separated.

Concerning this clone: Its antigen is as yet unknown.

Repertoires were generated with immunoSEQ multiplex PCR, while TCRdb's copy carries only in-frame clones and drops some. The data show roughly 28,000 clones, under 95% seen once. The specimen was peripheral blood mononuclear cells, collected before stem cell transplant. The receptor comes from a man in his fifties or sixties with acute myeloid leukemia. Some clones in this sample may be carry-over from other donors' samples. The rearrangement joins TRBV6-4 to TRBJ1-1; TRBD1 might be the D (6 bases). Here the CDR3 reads CASSQTGSTEAFF. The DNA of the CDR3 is TGTGCCAGCAGCCAAACAGGGAGCACTGAAGCTTTCTTT.